This TCR beta chain was sequenced for a study of cytomegalovirus exposure and HLA in healthy donors. For the study at large: Earlier sequencing of some 170 million T cells yielded approximately 100 million unique TCR beta sequences.

Study-level points and caveats: Approximately 160 TCR beta chains were listed as cytomegalovirus-associated. Clonal expansion, a later analysis showed, was greater in HLA-associated TCR beta chains than in equally common others.

Concerning this clone itself: As yet, its antigen is unknown.

The PCR had 60 Vbeta and 13 Jbeta primers. Produced via immunoSEQ multiplex PCR; TCRdb's table is partial and in-frame only. This sample's table has roughly 200,000 clones. This CDR3 is 11 amino acids long. V shed 6 bases and J shed 6 bases, with 7 bases lying between them. Looked up from germline, CDR1 is MNHEY and CDR2 is SMNVEV (reference sequence). The chain is built from TRBV27 and TRBJ2-3; D gene ambiguous. The sample was PBMCs. The clonotype was recovered from a girl aged 2 to 10 in good health and CMV-seropositive. CDR3 sequence: CASRWADTQYF. The CDR3 nucleotides are TGTGCCAGCAGGTGGGCGGATACGCAGTATTTT.